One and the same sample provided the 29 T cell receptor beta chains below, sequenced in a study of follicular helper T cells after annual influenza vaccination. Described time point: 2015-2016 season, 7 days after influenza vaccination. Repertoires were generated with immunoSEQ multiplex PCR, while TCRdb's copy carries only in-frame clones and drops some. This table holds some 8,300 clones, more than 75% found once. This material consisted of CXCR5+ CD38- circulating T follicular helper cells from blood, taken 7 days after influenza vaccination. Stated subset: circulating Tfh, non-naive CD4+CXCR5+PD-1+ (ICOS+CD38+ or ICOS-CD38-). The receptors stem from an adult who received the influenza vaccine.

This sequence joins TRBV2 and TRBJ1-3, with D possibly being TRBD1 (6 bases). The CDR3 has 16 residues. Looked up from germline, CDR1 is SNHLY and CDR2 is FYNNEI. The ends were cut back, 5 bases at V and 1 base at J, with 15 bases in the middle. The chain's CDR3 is CASSQQGHASGNTIYF. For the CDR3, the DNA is TGTGCCAGCAGTCAACAGGGTCATGCGTCTGGAAACACCATATATTTT.

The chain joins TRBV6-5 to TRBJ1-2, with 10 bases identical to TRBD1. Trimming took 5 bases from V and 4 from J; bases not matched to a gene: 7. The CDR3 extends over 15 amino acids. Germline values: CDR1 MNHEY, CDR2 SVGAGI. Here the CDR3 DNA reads TGTGCCAGCAGTGGGGGACAGGGGTTCCCCTATGGCTACACCTTC. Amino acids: CASSGGQGFPYGYTF.

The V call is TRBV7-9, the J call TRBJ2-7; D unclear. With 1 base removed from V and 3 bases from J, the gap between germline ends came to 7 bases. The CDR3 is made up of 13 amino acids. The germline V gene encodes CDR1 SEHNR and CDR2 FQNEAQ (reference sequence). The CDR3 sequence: CASSLEAGYEQYF. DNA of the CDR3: TGTGCCAGCAGCTTAGAGGCAGGCTACGAGCAGTACTTC.

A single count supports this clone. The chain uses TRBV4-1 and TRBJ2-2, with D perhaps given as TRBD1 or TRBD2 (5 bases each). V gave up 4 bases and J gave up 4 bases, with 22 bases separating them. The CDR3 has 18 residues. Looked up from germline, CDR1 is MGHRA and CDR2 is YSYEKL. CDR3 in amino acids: CASSRGTQAARGTGELFF. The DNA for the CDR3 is TGCGCCAGCAGCCGAGGGACCCAGGCCGCAAGGGGCACCGGGGAGCTGTTTTTT.

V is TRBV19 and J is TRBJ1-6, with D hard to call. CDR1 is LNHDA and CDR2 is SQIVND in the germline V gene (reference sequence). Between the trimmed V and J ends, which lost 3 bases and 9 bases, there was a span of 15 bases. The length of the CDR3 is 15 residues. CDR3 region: CASSISQILGSPLHF. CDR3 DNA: TGTGCCAGTAGTATTAGTCAGATCCTCGGTTCACCCCTCCACTTT.

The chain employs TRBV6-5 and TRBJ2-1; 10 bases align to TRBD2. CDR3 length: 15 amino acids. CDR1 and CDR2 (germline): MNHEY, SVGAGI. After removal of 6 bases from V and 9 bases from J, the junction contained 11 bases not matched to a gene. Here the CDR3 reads CASSHERGGQAEQFF. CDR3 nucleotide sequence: TGTGCCAGCAGCCACGAGCGGGGGGGCCAAGCTGAGCAGTTCTTC.

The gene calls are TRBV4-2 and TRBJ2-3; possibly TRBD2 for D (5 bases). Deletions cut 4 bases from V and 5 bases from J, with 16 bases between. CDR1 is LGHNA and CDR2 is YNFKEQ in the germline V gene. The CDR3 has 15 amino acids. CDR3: CASSLGEVAGDTQYF. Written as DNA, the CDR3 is TGTGCCAGCAGCCTGGGTGAGGTGGCGGGAGATACGCAGTATTTT.

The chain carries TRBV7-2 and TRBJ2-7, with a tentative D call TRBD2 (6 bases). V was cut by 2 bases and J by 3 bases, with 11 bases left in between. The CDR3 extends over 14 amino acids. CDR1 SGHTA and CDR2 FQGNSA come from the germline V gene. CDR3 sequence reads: CASSLNGGYYEQYF. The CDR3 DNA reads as TGTGCCAGCAGCTTAAATGGGGGGTACTACGAGCAGTACTTC.

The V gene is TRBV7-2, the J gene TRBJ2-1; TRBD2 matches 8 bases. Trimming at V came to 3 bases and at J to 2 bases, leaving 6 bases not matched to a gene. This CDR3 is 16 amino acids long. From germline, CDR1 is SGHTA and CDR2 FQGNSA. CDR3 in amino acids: CASSFNLAGAYNEQFF. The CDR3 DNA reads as TGTGCCAGCAGCTTCAATCTAGCGGGCGCCTACAATGAGCAGTTCTTC. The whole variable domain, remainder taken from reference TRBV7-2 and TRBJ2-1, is GAGVSQSPSNKVTEKGKDVELRCDPISGHTALYWYRQSLGQGLEFLIYFQGNSAPDKSGLPSDRFSAERTGGSVSTLTIQRTQQEDSAVYLCASSFNLAGAYNEQFFGPGTRLTVL.

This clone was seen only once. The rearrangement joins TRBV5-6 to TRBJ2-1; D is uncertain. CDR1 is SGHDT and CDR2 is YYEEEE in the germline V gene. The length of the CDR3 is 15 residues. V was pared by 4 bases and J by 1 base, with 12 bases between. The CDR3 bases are TGTGCCAGCAGCCGAGGACCGGGTTCCTACAATGAGCAGTTCTTC. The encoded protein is CASSRGPGSYNEQFF.

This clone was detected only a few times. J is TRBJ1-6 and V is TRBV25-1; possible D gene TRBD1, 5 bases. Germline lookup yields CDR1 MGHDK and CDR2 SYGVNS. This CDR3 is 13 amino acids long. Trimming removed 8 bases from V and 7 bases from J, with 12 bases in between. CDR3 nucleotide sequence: TGTGCCAGCCGCCTAGGGGTGAATTCACCCCTCCACTTT. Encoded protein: CASRLGVNSPLHF.

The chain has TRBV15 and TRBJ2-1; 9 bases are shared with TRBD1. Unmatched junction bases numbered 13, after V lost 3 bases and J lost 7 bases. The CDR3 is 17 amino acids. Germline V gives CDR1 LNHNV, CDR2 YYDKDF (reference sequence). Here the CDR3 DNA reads TGTGCCACCAGCAGTTATATTCAGGACAGGGGTTGGAATGAGCAGTTCTTC. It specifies CATSSYIQDRGWNEQFF.

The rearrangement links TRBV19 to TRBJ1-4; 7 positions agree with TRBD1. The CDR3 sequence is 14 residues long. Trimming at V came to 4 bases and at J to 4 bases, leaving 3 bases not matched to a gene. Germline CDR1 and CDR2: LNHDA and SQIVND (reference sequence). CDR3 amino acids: CASSRGQRNEKLFF. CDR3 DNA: TGTGCCAGTAGTAGGGGACAGCGTAATGAAAAACTGTTTTTT.

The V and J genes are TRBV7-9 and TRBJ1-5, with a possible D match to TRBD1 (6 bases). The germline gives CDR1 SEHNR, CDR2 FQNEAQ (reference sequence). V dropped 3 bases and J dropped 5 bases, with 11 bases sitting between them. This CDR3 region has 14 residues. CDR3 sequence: CASSFAGGYQPQHF. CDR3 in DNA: TGTGCCAGCAGCTTCGCGGGGGGCTATCAGCCCCAGCATTTT.

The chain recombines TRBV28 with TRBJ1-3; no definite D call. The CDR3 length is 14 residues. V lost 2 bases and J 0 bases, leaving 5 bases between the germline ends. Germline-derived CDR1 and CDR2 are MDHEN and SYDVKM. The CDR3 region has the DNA TGTGCCAGCAGTTTAAGGAGCTCTGGAAACACCATATATTTT. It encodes CASSLRSSGNTIYF.

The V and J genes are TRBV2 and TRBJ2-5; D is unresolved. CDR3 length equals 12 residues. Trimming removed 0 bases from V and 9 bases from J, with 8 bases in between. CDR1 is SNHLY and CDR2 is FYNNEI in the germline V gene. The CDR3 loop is CASSEALPAQYF. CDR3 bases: TGTGCCAGCAGTGAAGCGCTTCCGGCCCAGTACTTC.

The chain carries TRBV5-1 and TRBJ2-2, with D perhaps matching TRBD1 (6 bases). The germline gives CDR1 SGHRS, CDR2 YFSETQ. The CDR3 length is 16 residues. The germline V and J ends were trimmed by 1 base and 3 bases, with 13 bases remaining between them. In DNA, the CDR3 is TGCGCCAGCAGCTTGTTTTCGGGACACGACACCGGGGAGCTGTTTTTT. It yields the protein CASSLFSGHDTGELFF.

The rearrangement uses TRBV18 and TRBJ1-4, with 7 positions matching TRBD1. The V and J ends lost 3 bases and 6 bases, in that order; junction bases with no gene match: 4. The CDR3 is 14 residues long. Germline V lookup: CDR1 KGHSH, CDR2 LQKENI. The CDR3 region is CASSPQTGYEKLFF. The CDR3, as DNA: TGTGCCAGCTCACCCCAGACAGGGTATGAAAAACTGTTTTTT.

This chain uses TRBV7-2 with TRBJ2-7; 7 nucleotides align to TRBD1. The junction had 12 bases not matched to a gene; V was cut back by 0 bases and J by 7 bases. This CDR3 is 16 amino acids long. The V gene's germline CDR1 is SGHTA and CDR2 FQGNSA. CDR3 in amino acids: CASSLARTGPLGEQYF. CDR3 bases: TGTGCCAGCAGCTTAGCGAGGACAGGCCCTTTGGGGGAGCAGTACTTC.

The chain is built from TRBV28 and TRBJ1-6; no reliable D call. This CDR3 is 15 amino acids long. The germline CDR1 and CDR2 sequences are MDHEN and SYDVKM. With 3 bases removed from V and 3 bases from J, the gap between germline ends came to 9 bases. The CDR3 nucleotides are TGTGCCAGCAGTTTTGAGGGCCACTATAATTCACCCCTCCACTTT. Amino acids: CASSFEGHYNSPLHF.

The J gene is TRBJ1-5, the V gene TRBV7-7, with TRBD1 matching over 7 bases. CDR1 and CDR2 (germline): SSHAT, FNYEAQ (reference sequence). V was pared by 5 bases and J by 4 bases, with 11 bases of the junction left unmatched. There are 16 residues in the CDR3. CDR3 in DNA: TGTGCCAGCAGCCATACCGGGACAGCGAGAAATCAGCCCCAGCATTTT. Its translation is CASSHTGTARNQPQHF.

Written as DNA, the CDR3 is TGCGCCAGCAGCCACCTTCCAGGGGCGGGTGGGGCCAACGTCCTGACTTTC. Translated, it gives CASSHLPGAGGANVLTF. The chain combines TRBV4-3 with TRBJ2-6; D perhaps matches TRBD1 (6 bases). From germline, CDR1 is LGHNA and CDR2 YSLEER. Between the trimmed V and J ends, which lost 3 bases and 3 bases, there was a span of 15 bases. The CDR3 has 17 amino acids.

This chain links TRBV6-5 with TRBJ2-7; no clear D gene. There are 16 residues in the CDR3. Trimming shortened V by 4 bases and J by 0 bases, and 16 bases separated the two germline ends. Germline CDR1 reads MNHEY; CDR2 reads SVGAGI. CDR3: CASSSSWTTFSYEQYF. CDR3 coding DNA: TGTGCCAGCAGTTCCTCATGGACGACCTTCTCCTACGAGCAGTACTTC.

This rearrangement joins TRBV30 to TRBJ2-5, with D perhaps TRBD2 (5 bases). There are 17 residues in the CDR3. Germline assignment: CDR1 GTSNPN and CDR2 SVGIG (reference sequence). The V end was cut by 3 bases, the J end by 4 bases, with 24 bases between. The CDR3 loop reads CAWRRVSGLTWGETQYF. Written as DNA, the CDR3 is TGTGCCTGGAGGCGGGTTTCCGGTTTGACTTGGGGAGAGACCCAGTACTTC.

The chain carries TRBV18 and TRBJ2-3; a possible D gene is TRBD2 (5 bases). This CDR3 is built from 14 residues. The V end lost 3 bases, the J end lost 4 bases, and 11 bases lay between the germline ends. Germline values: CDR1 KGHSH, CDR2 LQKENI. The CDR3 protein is CASSPFLGADTQYF. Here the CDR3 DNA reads TGTGCCAGCTCACCCTTTCTGGGAGCAGATACGCAGTATTTT.

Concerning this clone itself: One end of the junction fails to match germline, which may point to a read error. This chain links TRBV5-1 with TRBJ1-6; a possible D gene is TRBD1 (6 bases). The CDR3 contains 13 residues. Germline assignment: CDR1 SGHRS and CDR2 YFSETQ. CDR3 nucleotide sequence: TGCGCCAGCAGGTTGGCAGGGGATTCACCCCTCCACTTT. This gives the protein CASRLAGDSPLHF.

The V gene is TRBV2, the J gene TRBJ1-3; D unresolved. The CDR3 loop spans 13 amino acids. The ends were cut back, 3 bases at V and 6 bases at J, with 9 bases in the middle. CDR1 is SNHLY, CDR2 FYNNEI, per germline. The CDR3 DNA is TGTGCCAGCAGTGAGCAGAAGGTAAACACCATATATTTT. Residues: CASSEQKVNTIYF. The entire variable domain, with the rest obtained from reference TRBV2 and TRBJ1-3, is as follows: EPEVTQTPSHQVTQMGQEVILRCVPISNHLYFYWYRQILGQKVEFLVSFYNNEISEKSEIFDDQFSVERPDGSNFTLKIRSTKLEDSAMYFCASSEQKVNTIYFGEGSWLTVV.

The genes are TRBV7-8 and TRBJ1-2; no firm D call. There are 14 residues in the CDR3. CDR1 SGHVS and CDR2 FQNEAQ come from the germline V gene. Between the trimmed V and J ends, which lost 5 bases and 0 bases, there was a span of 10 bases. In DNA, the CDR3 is TGTGCCAGCAGCCACGGACGGTCTAACTATGGCTACACCTTC. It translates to CASSHGRSNYGYTF. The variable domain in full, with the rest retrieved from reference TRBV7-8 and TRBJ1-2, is GAGVSQSPRYKVAKRGQDVALRCDPISGHVSLFWYQQALGQGPEFLTYFQNEAQLDKSGLPSDRFFAERPEGSVSTLKIQRTQQEDSAVYLCASSHGRSNYGYTFGSGTRLTVV.

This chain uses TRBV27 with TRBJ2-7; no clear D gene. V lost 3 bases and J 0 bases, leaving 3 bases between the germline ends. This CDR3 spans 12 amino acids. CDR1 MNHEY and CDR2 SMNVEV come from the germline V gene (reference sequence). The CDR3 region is CASSLCSYEQYF. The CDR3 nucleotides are TGTGCCAGCAGTTTGTGCTCCTACGAGCAGTACTTC.